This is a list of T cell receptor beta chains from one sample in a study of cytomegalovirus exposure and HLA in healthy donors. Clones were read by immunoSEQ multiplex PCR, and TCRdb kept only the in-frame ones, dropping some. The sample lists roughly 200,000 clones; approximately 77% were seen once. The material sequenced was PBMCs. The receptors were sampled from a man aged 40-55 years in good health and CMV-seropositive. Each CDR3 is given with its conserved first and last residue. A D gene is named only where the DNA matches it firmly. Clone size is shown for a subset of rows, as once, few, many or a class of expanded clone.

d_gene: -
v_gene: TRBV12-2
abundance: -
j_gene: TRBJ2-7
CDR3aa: CASRPLGGQTYEQYF
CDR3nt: TGTGCAAGTCGCCCCCTCGGGGGGCAGACTTACGAGCAGTACTTC

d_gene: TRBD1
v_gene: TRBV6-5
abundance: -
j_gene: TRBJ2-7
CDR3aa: CASSYSRDRAHEQYF
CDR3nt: TGTGCCAGCAGTTACTCCAGGGACAGGGCCCACGAGCAGTACTTC

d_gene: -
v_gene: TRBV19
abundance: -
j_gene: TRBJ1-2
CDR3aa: CASSMGHDYGYTF
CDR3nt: TGTGCCAGTAGTATGGGACACGACTATGGCTACACCTTC

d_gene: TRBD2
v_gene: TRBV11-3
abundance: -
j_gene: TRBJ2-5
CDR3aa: CASSPGTSGSLVETQYF
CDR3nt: TGTGCCAGCAGCCCCGGGACTAGCGGGAGTCTCGTAGAGACCCAGTACTTC

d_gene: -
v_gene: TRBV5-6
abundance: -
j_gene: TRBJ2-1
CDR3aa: CASSDSTISYNEQFF
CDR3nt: TGTGCCAGCAGCGATTCCACTATCTCCTACAATGAGCAGTTCTTC

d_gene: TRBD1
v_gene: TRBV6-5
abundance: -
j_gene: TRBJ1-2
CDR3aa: CASSYERGRVGYTF
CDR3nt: TGTGCCAGCAGTTACGAGAGGGGGCGAGTTGGCTACACCTTC

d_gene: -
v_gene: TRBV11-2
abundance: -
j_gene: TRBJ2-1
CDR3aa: CASSFREERFYNEQFF
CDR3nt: TGTGCCAGCAGCTTCCGGGAAGAACGTTTTTACAATGAGCAGTTCTTC

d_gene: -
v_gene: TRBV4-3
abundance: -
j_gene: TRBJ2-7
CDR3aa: CASSQHREGEQYF
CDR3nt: TGCGCCAGCAGCCAGCACAGGGAAGGAGAGCAGTACTTC

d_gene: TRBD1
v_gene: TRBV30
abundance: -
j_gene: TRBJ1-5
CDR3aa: CAWSANPTQTGVGNQPQHF
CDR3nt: TGTGCCTGGAGTGCAAATCCTACACAGACAGGGGTTGGCAATCAGCCCCAGCATTTT

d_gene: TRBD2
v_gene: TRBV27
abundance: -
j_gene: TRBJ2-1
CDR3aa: CASRYSGGHNEQFF
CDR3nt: TGTGCCAGCAGATATAGCGGGGGGCACAATGAGCAGTTCTTC

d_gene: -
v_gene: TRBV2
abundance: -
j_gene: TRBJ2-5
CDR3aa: CASSDNLGGGTQYF
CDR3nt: TGTGCCAGCAGTGATAACCTAGGGGGGGGGACCCAGTACTTC

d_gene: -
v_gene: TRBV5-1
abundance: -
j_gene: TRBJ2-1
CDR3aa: CASRRSNEQFF
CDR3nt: TGCGCCAGCAGGCGGTCCAATGAGCAGTTCTTC

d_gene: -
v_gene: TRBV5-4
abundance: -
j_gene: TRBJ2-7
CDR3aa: CASSYSLGDEQYF
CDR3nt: TGTGCCAGCAGCTACTCTTTGGGCGACGAGCAGTACTTC

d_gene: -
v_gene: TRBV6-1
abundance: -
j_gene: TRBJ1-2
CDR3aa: CASSERGVKGYTF
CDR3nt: TGTGCCAGCAGTGAACGGGGAGTGAAGGGCTACACCTTC

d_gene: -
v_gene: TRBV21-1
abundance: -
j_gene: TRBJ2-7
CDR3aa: CASSSTCGTASYEQYF
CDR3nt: TGTGCCAGCAGCTCTACCTGCGGGACCGCCTCCTACGAGCAGTACTTC

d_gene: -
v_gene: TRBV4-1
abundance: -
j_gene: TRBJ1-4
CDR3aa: CASSQNRQSATNEKLFF
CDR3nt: TGCGCCAGCAGCCAGAACCGACAGTCTGCAACTAATGAAAAACTGTTTTTT

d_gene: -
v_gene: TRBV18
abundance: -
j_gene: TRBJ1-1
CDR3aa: CASSPARAGEAFF
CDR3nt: TGTGCCAGCTCACCAGCCAGGGCCGGTGAAGCTTTCTTT

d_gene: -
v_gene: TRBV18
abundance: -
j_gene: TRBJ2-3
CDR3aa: CASSRSTSTDTQYF
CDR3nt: TGTGCCAGCTCACGTTCGACTAGCACAGATACGCAGTATTTT

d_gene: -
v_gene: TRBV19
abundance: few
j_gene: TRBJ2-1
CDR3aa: CASKGATDRGYNEQFF
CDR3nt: TGTGCCAGTAAAGGAGCGACGGACCGGGGTTACAATGAGCAGTTCTTC

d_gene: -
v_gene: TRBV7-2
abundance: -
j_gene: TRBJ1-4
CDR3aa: CASSLRQSEKLFF
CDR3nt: TGTGCCAGCAGCTTACGACAGTCCGAAAAACTATTTTTT

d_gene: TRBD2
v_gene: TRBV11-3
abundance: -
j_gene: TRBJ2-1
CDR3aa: CASSPSGLADVRGPQFF
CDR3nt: TGTGCCAGCAGCCCTTCGGGACTAGCGGACGTCAGAGGTCCCCAGTTCTTC

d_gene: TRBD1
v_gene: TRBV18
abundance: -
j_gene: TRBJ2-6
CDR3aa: CASSRDSLSGANVLTF
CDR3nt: TGTGCCAGCTCCCGGGACAGTCTCTCTGGGGCCAACGTCCTGACTTTC

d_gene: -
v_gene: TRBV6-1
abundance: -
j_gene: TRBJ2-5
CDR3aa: CASSEQPLSGETQYF
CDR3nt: TGTGCCAGCAGTGAACAACCACTATCAGGGGAGACCCAGTACTTC

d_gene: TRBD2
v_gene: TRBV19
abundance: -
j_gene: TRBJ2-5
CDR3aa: CASSPGLAGEETQYF
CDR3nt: TGTGCCAGTAGCCCGGGACTAGCGGGAGAAGAGACCCAGTACTTC